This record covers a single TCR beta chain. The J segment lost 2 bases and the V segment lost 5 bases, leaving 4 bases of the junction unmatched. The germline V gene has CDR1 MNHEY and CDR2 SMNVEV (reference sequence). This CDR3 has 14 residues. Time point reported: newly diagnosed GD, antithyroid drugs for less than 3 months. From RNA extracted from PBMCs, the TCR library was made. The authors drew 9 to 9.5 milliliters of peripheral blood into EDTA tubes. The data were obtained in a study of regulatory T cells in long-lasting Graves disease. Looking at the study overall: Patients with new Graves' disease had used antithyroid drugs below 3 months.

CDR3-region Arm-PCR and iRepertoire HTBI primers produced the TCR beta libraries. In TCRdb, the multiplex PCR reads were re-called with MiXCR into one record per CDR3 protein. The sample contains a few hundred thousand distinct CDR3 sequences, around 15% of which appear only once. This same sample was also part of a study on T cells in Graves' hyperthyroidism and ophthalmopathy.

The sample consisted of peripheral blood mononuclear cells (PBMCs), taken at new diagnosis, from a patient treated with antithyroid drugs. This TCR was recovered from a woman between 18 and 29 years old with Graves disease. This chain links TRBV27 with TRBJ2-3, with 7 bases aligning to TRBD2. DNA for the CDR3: TGTGCCAGCAGTCCGGGACTAAACACAGATACGCAGTATTTT. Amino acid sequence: CASSPGLNTDTQYF.